This T cell receptor (beta chain) was sequenced during a study of blood T cell repertoires in COVID-19. As for the study in general: From the United States, Italy and Spain came samples of acute and convalescent COVID-19.

The protocol was immunoSEQ multiplex PCR, while the TCRdb copy is restricted to in-frame clones and leaves out a portion. Here the sample spans about 340,000 clones, 80% to 90% being singletons. CDR1 is MNHEY and CDR2 is SVGAGI in the germline V gene. The CDR3 covers 15 residues. The J segment lost 5 bases and the V segment lost 6 bases, leaving 9 bases of the junction unmatched. The sequence was collected from a man aged 30-40 years with active or convalescent COVID-19. V gene TRBV6-5 combines with J gene TRBJ2-2; TRBD1 matches at 7 bases. The sample taken for sequencing was peripheral blood. CDR3 DNA sequence: TGTGCCAGCAGCAGACAGGGAAAATTAACCGGGGAGCTGTTTTTT. Its translation: CASSRQGKLTGELFF.